Following are 20 T cell receptor beta chains from one sample sequenced in a study of early T cells in non-severe SARS-CoV-2 infection. TCRdb reprocessed the 5' RACE reads via MiXCR and lists one record per CDR3 protein. The data show about 77,000 distinct CDR3 sequences, with approximately 9.1% seen just once and 4.5% to 5% held by the top ten. The sequenced sample was whole blood. The source is an adult who was a healthcare worker with PCR-confirmed SARS-CoV-2 infection or an uninfected control (not recorded which).

This clonotype was detected ten times or more. V usage is TRBV7-2 and J usage is TRBJ2-7; TRBD1 agrees at 8 bases. CDR3 length equals 14 residues. Germline loops: CDR1 SGHTA, CDR2 FQGNSA. V dropped 4 bases and J dropped 3; count of bases not matched to a gene: 5. The CDR3 nucleotides read TGTGCCAGCAGCTCGACAGGGGTTGTCTACGAGCAGTACTTC. This translates into CASSSTGVVYEQYF.

The chain recombines TRBV12-3 or TRBV12-4 with TRBJ2-2; the D call may be TRBD1 or TRBD2 (6 bases each). The V end lost 2 bases, the J end lost 9 bases, and 19 bases lay between the germline ends. The CDR3 contains 16 residues. The CDR3 DNA reads TGTGCCAGCAGTTTAACCGCGGGACATATCCCTAGGGAGCTGTTTTTT. It yields the protein CASSLTAGHIPRELFF.

This clonotype came up a few times. This rearrangement joins TRBV20-1 to TRBJ1-4; D uncertain. The CDR3 runs to 13 residues. From germline, CDR1 is DFQATT and CDR2 SNEGSKA (reference sequence). With 3 bases removed from V and 3 bases from J, the gap between germline ends came to 8 bases. CDR3 sequence (DNA): TGCAGTGCTAGCCAGACGGCTAATGAAAAACTGTTTTTT. Residues: CSASQTANEKLFF.

This clonotype has just a few counts. The chain recombines TRBV6-5 with TRBJ1-3; no firm D call. Per the germline V gene, CDR1 is MNHEY and CDR2 is SVGAGI. CDR3 length: 13 amino acids. V was shortened by 6 bases and J by 2 bases, with 8 bases between the two germline ends. CDR3 DNA: TGTGCCAGCAGCCTCACGGCTGGAAACACCATATATTTT. Amino acids: CASSLTAGNTIYF.

This rearrangement joins TRBV11-2 to TRBJ2-3, with 11 bases that match TRBD2. The CDR3 covers 16 residues. The J segment lost 7 bases and the V segment lost 0 bases, leaving 6 bases of the junction unmatched. Germline lookup yields CDR1 SGHAT and CDR2 FQNNGV. The CDR3, as DNA: TGTGCCAGCAGCTTAGATGGGACTAGCGGATCCAATACGCAGTATTTT. This encodes CASSLDGTSGSNTQYF.

This clonotype was counted between two and nine times. The rearrangement uses TRBV7-2 and TRBJ2-1; 9 bases map to TRBD2. Germline assignment: CDR1 SGHTA and CDR2 FQGNSA. This CDR3 has 15 amino acids. V was pared by 2 bases and J by 5 bases, with 4 bases of the junction left unmatched. The CDR3 spells CASSLPTSGNNEQFF. In nucleotides, the CDR3 is TGTGCCAGCAGCTTACCGACTAGCGGAAACAATGAGCAGTTCTTC. The whole variable domain, remainder taken from reference TRBV7-2 and TRBJ2-1, is GAGVSQSPSNKVTEKGKDVELRCDPISGHTALYWYRQSLGQGLEFLIYFQGNSAPDKSGLPSDRFSAERTGGSVSTLTIQRTQQEDSAVYLCASSLPTSGNNEQFFGPGTRLTVL.

This clonotype appeared a few times. This rearrangement joins TRBV11-2 to TRBJ2-1; the D is unclear. CDR1 and CDR2 (germline): SGHAT, FQNNGV. Trimming pared 4 bases from V and 0 bases from J, leaving 7 bases between. The CDR3 is made up of 14 amino acids. CDR3 protein: CASSSTNSYNEQFF. CDR3 nucleotides: TGTGCCAGCAGCTCCACGAACTCCTACAATGAGCAGTTCTTC.

This rearrangement joins TRBV20-1 to TRBJ1-1; 11 bases fit TRBD1. V lost 6 bases to trimming and J lost 10 bases; unmatched junction nucleotides: 13. Germline V gene data show CDR1 as DFQATT and CDR2 as SNEGSKA (reference sequence). This CDR3 is built from 14 residues. CDR3 nucleotides: TGCAGTGCCGGGACAGGGGGAGCTATGAGCGGAGCTTTCTTT. As protein: CSAGTGGAMSGAFF.

The table lists this clonotype with a few counts. This chain links TRBV4-1 with TRBJ1-2; no clear D gene. The V end was cut by 3 bases, the J end by 3 bases, with 17 bases between. CDR1 is MGHRA, CDR2 YSYEKL, per germline. The CDR3 covers 16 residues. CDR3: CASSQPFRIFDYGYTF. The CDR3 region has the DNA TGCGCCAGCAGCCAGCCTTTCAGGATTTTTGACTATGGCTACACCTTC.

The sample holds many counts of this clonotype. This sequence joins TRBV3-1 and TRBJ2-2; D is undetermined. The germline V and J ends were trimmed by 3 bases and 1 base, with 0 bases remaining between them. CDR3 length: 12 residues. From germline, CDR1 is LGHDT and CDR2 YNNKEL (reference sequence). The CDR3 spells CASSQNTGELFF. The CDR3 nucleotides read TGTGCCAGCAGCCAGAACACCGGGGAGCTGTTTTTT.

This clonotype has just a few counts. V usage is TRBV5-1 and J usage is TRBJ2-3, with TRBD2 matching over 11 bases. Germline V gene data show CDR1 as SGHRS and CDR2 as YFSETQ. With V trimmed by 4 bases and J by 2 bases, 6 bases remained unmatched. The CDR3 is 16 amino acids. CDR3 in DNA: TGCGCCAGCAGCCGGGGGACTAGCGGTACCACAGATACGCAGTATTTT. This codes for CASSRGTSGTTDTQYF.

This clonotype was seen a few times. Given a much more abundant clone one base away, this may be a read error. V is TRBV5-1 and J is TRBJ2-3; TRBD2 matches 8 bases. Germline CDR1 SGHRS, CDR2 YFSETQ. CDR3 length: 16 amino acids. CDR3 protein: CVSSLAGAGEVDTQYF. The CDR3 DNA reads as TGCGTCAGCAGCTTGGCCGGAGCGGGAGAGGTAGATACGCAGTATTTT.

The CDR3 sequence: CASSPGVGNTGELFF. The CDR3 DNA sequence: TGTGCCAGCAGCCCAGGGGTGGGGAACACCGGGGAGCTGTTTTTT. The chain combines TRBV2 with TRBJ2-2; a possible D gene is TRBD1 (6 bases). CDR1 and CDR2 from the germline V gene are SNHLY and FYNNEI. The CDR3 is made up of 15 amino acids. V dropped 6 bases and J dropped 1 base, with 12 bases sitting between them.

This chain links TRBV20-1 with TRBJ1-6; no clear D gene. The germline CDR1 and CDR2 sequences are DFQATT and SNEGSKA (reference sequence). Trimming pared 6 bases from V and 4 bases from J, leaving 16 bases between. The CDR3 loop spans 15 amino acids. CDR3 amino acids: CSAPFRASYNSPLHF. The CDR3 nucleotides are TGCAGTGCCCCGTTCCGGGCATCATATAATTCACCCCTCCACTTT.

This clonotype was observed a handful of times. The gene calls are TRBV28 and TRBJ2-1; D uncertain. Germline V lookup: CDR1 MDHEN, CDR2 SYDVKM. Trimming took off 10 bases at V and 6 bases at J, with 19 bases between the two ends. The CDR3 covers 14 residues. In DNA form, the CDR3 reads TGTGCCACCGATGGGCATGCGGTTTCCAATGAGCAGTTCTTC. Translating it yields CATDGHAVSNEQFF.

This clonotype showed up many times. The gene calls are TRBV6-5 and TRBJ1-1; D ambiguous. V lost 7 bases to trimming and J lost 3 bases, with 6 bases between them. Germline loops: CDR1 MNHEY, CDR2 SVGAGI. This CDR3 spans 11 amino acids. The CDR3: CASNRDTEAFF. CDR3 sequence (DNA): TGTGCCAGCAATCGCGACACTGAAGCTTTCTTT.

V usage is TRBV7-2 and J usage is TRBJ2-1, with 7 positions matching TRBD2. Germline-derived CDR1 and CDR2 are SGHTA and FQGNSA. This CDR3 is 15 amino acids long. Trimming removed 2 bases from V and 5 bases from J; junction bases left unmatched: 6. In nucleotides, the CDR3 is TGTGCCAGCAGCTTAATGGCGGGAGACGACAATGAGCAGTTCTTC. This codes for CASSLMAGDDNEQFF.

The chain employs TRBV28 and TRBJ2-7; D uncertain. The length of the CDR3 is 15 residues. V lost 4 bases and J 5 bases, leaving 18 bases between the germline ends. Looked up from germline, CDR1 is MDHEN and CDR2 is SYDVKM. CDR3 sequence: CASSSASWAYNEQYF. The DNA of the CDR3 is TGTGCCAGCAGTTCAGCGTCCTGGGCCTATAACGAGCAGTACTTC.

This chain links TRBV5-1 with TRBJ2-5; D may match TRBD1 or TRBD2 (5 bases each). This CDR3 is 14 amino acids long. With 0 bases removed from V and 2 bases from J, the gap between germline ends came to 8 bases. Germline CDR1 and CDR2: SGHRS and YFSETQ. CDR3 nucleotides: TGCGCCAGCAGCTTGGATGGGGGTCAAGAGACCCAGTACTTC. As protein: CASSLDGGQETQYF.

The V gene is TRBV29-1, the J gene TRBJ2-1; 13 nucleotides match TRBD2. Germline CDR1 and CDR2: SQVTM and ANQGSEA. The trim removed 7 bases at V and 6 bases at J, leaving 3 bases unmatched. This CDR3 spans 13 amino acids. CDR3 region: CSDRTSGSNEQFF. The DNA for the CDR3 is TGCAGCGACCGGACTAGCGGGAGCAATGAGCAGTTCTTC.